This passage covers 17 T cell receptor beta chains from one sample sequenced in a study of blood T cell repertoires in COVID-19. Produced via immunoSEQ multiplex PCR; TCRdb's table is partial and in-frame only. The data show hundreds of thousands of clones, with 85% to 90% seen just once and 10% to 15% held by the top ten. The sequenced sample was peripheral blood. Receptor source: a human donor in a cohort sampled during active COVID-19.

V usage is TRBV15 and J usage is TRBJ2-6, with D possibly matching TRBD1 (6 bases). The CDR3 totals 16 residues. Trimming cost V 1 base and J 4 bases, with 11 bases left between them. Germline CDR1 reads LNHNV; CDR2 reads YYDKDF (reference sequence). Here the CDR3 DNA reads TGTGCCACCAGCAGAGGAAAGGGACAAGGGGCCAACGTCCTGACTTTC. Amino acid sequence: CATSRGKGQGANVLTF.

In its sample, this clone was seen once. V gene TRBV7-9 combines with J gene TRBJ1-5, with TRBD1 as a possible D gene (5 bases). The germline V gene has CDR1 SEHNR and CDR2 FQNEAQ (reference sequence). The length of the CDR3 is 15 residues. With 4 bases removed from V and 7 bases from J, the gap between germline ends came to 17 bases. The CDR3 DNA is TGTGCCAGCAGCTCGTCGGGACTGCCCGACCAGCCCCAGCATTTT. It encodes CASSSSGLPDQPQHF.

This clone has a handful of counts. This chain joins TRBV20-1 and TRBJ1-2; 9 bases match TRBD1. The J segment lost 6 bases and the V segment lost 6 bases, leaving 2 bases of the junction unmatched. There are 11 residues in the CDR3. The germline V gene has CDR1 DFQATT and CDR2 SNEGSKA (reference sequence). CDR3 amino acids: CSARTGDGYTF. The CDR3 bases are TGCAGTGCCCGGACAGGGGATGGCTACACCTTC.

This sequence joins TRBV4-1 and TRBJ2-4; 9 nucleotides align to TRBD2. The CDR3 has 17 residues. V shed 2 bases and J 4 bases; nucleotides not matched to a gene: 9. Per the germline V gene, CDR1 is MGHRA and CDR2 is YSYEKL. The DNA of the CDR3 is TGCGCCAGCAGCCAACCGACTGTAGCGGGAGTTAAAAACATTCAGTACTTC. Protein: CASSQPTVAGVKNIQYF.

The CDR3 loop reads CASSRIPEISYEQYF. The CDR3 nucleotides are TGCGCCAGCAGCCGTATCCCGGAGATTTCCTACGAGCAGTACTTC. V and J are TRBV5-1 and TRBJ2-7, with D uncertain. CDR1 is SGHRS and CDR2 is YFSETQ in the germline V gene. The CDR3 totals 15 residues. The V gene lost 4 bases and the J gene lost 1 base, with 15 bases spanning the gap.

This clone was detected only once. The gene calls are TRBV18 and TRBJ2-1; D is perhaps TRBD1 (6 bases). CDR1 is KGHSH, CDR2 LQKENI, per germline. The CDR3 runs to 17 residues. Trimming stripped 3 bases from V and 0 bases from J, with 15 bases between. CDR3 residues: CASSPTGYGTSYNEQFF. CDR3 sequence (DNA): TGTGCCAGCTCACCTACAGGGTACGGGACCTCCTACAATGAGCAGTTCTTC.

This clone was found a few times. V is TRBV5-4 and J is TRBJ2-2, with 13 bases identical to TRBD2. Per the germline V gene, CDR1 is SGHNT and CDR2 is YYREEE (reference sequence). CDR3 length equals 16 residues. V lost 4 bases to trimming and J lost 8 bases; unmatched junction nucleotides: 8. The CDR3 reads CASSHQGLAGTGELFF. CDR3 bases: TGTGCCAGCAGCCACCAGGGACTAGCGGGAACTGGGGAGCTGTTTTTT.

This clone was observed a few times. The chain combines TRBV30 with TRBJ2-5, with TRBD1 identical over 8 bases. The CDR3 contains 16 residues. Trimming took 2 bases from V and 3 from J; bases not matched to a gene: 11. Germline CDR1 GTSNPN, CDR2 SVGIG (reference sequence). CDR3 DNA: TGTGCCTGGAGTAACGGGGACAGGACGTACGAAGAGACCCAGTACTTC. It encodes CAWSNGDRTYEETQYF.

This chain joins TRBV20-1 and TRBJ2-1; D unclear. V lost 3 bases to trimming and J lost 9 bases, with 9 bases between them. This CDR3 contains 11 residues. In germline, CDR1 is DFQATT, CDR2 SNEGSKA (reference sequence). This CDR3 is CSASPAPEQFF. The CDR3 nucleotides read TGCAGTGCTAGCCCTGCGCCTGAGCAGTTCTTC.

V is TRBV10-3 and J is TRBJ2-7; 8 nucleotides agree with TRBD2. V trimming: 6 bases; J trimming: 6 bases; junction bases outside the gene matches: 7. Looked up from germline, CDR1 is ENHRY and CDR2 is SYGVKD. CDR3 size: 13 residues. The CDR3 nucleotides are TGTGCCATCAGAGCGGGAGTGGGAGGCGAGCAGTACTTC. Encoded protein: CAIRAGVGGEQYF.

The chain uses TRBV6-6 and TRBJ1-2; tentative D call: TRBD1 (6 bases). Germline CDR1 MNHNY, CDR2 SVGAGI (reference sequence). Trimming took off 2 bases at V and 6 bases at J, with 16 bases between the two ends. The CDR3 runs to 15 residues. The CDR3 nucleotides read TGTGCCAGCAGTTACGACAGGACAGCCTCCCATGGCTACACCTTC. It encodes CASSYDRTASHGYTF.

The rearrangement links TRBV4-2 to TRBJ2-2, with D perhaps TRBD2 (5 bases). Germline V lookup: CDR1 LGHNA, CDR2 YNFKEQ. V was trimmed by 7 bases and J by 3 bases, leaving 12 bases between them. CDR3 size: 14 residues. The DNA of the CDR3 is TGTGCCAGCACCCTACGGGGTCACACCGGGGAGCTGTTTTTT. Its translation: CASTLRGHTGELFF.

The chain has TRBV7-9 and TRBJ1-3; D gene unclear. The V end lost 0 bases, the J end lost 0 bases, and 6 bases lay between the germline ends. Germline V CDR1 and CDR2: SEHNR, FQNEAQ (reference sequence). The CDR3 length is 15 residues. The CDR3 coding sequence is TGTGCCAGCAGCTTAGCGGCGGCCTCTGGAAACACCATATATTTT. Protein product: CASSLAAASGNTIYF.

The rearrangement joins TRBV24-1 to TRBJ1-2; 9 bases map to TRBD1. The V and J ends lost 3 bases and 6 bases, in that order; junction bases with no gene match: 1. The CDR3 spans 13 residues. Germline V gene lookup returns CDR1 KGHDR and CDR2 SFDVKD. Here the CDR3 DNA reads TGTGCCACCAGTGATGGGGACAGGGATGGCTACACCTTC. This codes for CATSDGDRDGYTF.

The chain combines TRBV4-1 with TRBJ2-7, with TRBD2 matching over 9 bases. The germline CDR1 and CDR2 sequences are MGHRA and YSYEKL. The CDR3 covers 16 residues. The junction had 8 bases not matched to a gene; V was cut back by 2 bases and J by 3 bases. The DNA for the CDR3 is TGCGCCAGCAGCCAAATAGCGGGGGCCGTCGGCTACGAGCAGTACTTC. This translates into CASSQIAGAVGYEQYF.

In the case of this clone: A junction end diverges from the germline sequence, so it may reflect a read error. V and J are TRBV7-2 and TRBJ2-1; D gene ambiguous. This CDR3 region has 13 residues. The germline CDR1 and CDR2 sequences are SGHTA and FQGNSA. The CDR3 DNA follows: TGTGCCAGCAGCTTAGGCCTCCAAGCCCAGCTAGTCTTC. Encoded protein: CASSLGLQAQLVF.

The rearrangement uses TRBV7-8 and TRBJ1-2; TRBD1 matches 11 bases. The V segment lost 6 bases and the J segment 4 bases; nucleotides outside the gene matches: 7. The germline CDR1 and CDR2 sequences are SGHVS and FQNEAQ. The CDR3 is made up of 15 amino acids. CDR3 sequence reads: CASRDGTGGSYGYTF. The CDR3 DNA follows: TGTGCCAGCAGGGACGGGACAGGGGGGAGCTATGGCTACACCTTC.